The 19 T cell receptor beta chains below come from one sample, sequenced in a study of blood T cell repertoires in COVID-19. Clones were read by immunoSEQ multiplex PCR, and TCRdb kept only the in-frame ones, dropping some. The sample carries roughly 120,000 clones, about nine tenths recorded once. Sequenced: peripheral blood. These receptors were collected from a man in his 70s who had recovered from COVID-19.

The chain links TRBV6-2 or TRBV6-3 to TRBJ2-7, with 7 bases identical to TRBD1. The CDR3 runs to 14 residues. V shed 4 bases, J shed 5 bases, and the junction held 8 bases outside the gene matches. From germline, CDR1 is MNHEY and CDR2 SVGEGT. The CDR3 sequence: CASSFYRGTHEQYF. CDR3 nucleotide sequence: TGTGCCAGCAGTTTCTACAGGGGTACCCACGAGCAGTACTTC.

The rearrangement joins TRBV11-3 to TRBJ2-1; D unresolved. CDR1 SGHNT and CDR2 YENEEA come from the germline V gene. The CDR3 runs to 13 residues. V lost 4 bases to trimming and J lost 0 bases, with 4 bases between them. The CDR3 bases are TGTGCCAGCAGCTATAGCTCCTACAATGAGCAGTTCTTC. It specifies CASSYSSYNEQFF.

J is TRBJ2-1 and V is TRBV4-3; 7 bases line up with TRBD2. Germline values: CDR1 LGHNA, CDR2 YSLEER. V was pared by 6 bases and J by 7 bases, with 6 bases of the junction left unmatched. CDR3 length: 13 amino acids. CDR3 loop: CASRGRARNEQFF. The CDR3 nucleotides read TGCGCCAGCAGGGGGAGGGCCAGGAATGAGCAGTTCTTC.

This rearrangement joins TRBV12-3 or TRBV12-4 to TRBJ2-2, with D perhaps matching TRBD2 (5 bases). Between the trimmed V and J ends, which lost 2 bases and 7 bases, there was a span of 8 bases. The CDR3 has 13 residues. For the CDR3, the DNA is TGTGCCAGCAGTTTACGGGAAGGCGGGGAGCTGTTTTTT. Protein sequence: CASSLREGGELFF.

V usage is TRBV5-6 and J usage is TRBJ2-1; TRBD2 matches at 10 bases. Trimming removed 4 bases from V and 7 bases from J; junction bases left unmatched: 8. CDR1 SGHDT and CDR2 YYEEEE come from the germline V gene. The CDR3 contains 15 residues. In DNA form, the CDR3 reads TGTGCCAGCAGCCGTCTAGCGGGGGCGGGAAATGAGCAGTTCTTC. Protein product: CASSRLAGAGNEQFF.

V is TRBV7-2 and J is TRBJ2-3, with D unresolved. V lost 7 bases, J lost 1 base, and 9 bases lay in between. This CDR3 has 13 residues. Germline CDR1 and CDR2: SGHTA and FQGNSA. CDR3 DNA sequence: TGTGCCAGCACCCCCGCGGGCACAGATACGCAGTATTTT. Its protein product is CASTPAGTDTQYF.

This clone showed up just once. The V and J genes are TRBV7-3 and TRBJ2-5; possible D gene TRBD2, 6 bases. V was trimmed by 6 bases and J by 0 bases, leaving 14 bases between them. Looked up from germline, CDR1 is SGHTA and CDR2 is FQGTGA. The CDR3 runs to 15 residues. The CDR3: CASRNSRDYQETQYF. CDR3 in DNA: TGTGCCAGCAGGAACAGCCGGGACTACCAAGAGACCCAGTACTTC.

This chain connects TRBV10-1 to TRBJ2-5; 14 bases are a match to TRBD2. Per germline, CDR1 WNHNN and CDR2 SYGVQD (reference sequence). Germline trimming cut 0 bases from V and 5 bases from J; bases unmatched to any gene: 2. This CDR3 has 16 residues. This CDR3 is CASSESTSGGAETQYF. CDR3 in DNA: TGCGCCAGCAGTGAGTCGACTAGCGGGGGGGCGGAGACCCAGTACTTC.

This clone was observed a few times. V usage is TRBV5-1 and J usage is TRBJ2-1; a weak D match, TRBD2 (6 bases). The length of the CDR3 is 15 residues. Germline CDR1 SGHRS, CDR2 YFSETQ. V gave up 3 bases and J gave up 8 bases, with 18 bases separating them. The CDR3 DNA follows: TGCGCCAGCAGCTCGGGACTGGGCTTAGGGGATGAGCAGTTCTTC. Its translation is CASSSGLGLGDEQFF.

The rearrangement uses TRBV5-1 and TRBJ2-3, with 8 bases aligning to TRBD2. The CDR3 has 15 residues. The V gene end was trimmed by 7 bases and the J gene end by 1 base; junction bases not matched to a gene: 8. The germline V gene has CDR1 SGHRS and CDR2 YFSETQ. CDR3 amino acids: CASRRSGSGTDTQYF. The CDR3 DNA is TGCGCCAGCCGAAGGAGCGGGAGTGGCACAGATACGCAGTATTTT.

V usage is TRBV6-2 or TRBV6-3 and J usage is TRBJ1-1; D is unresolved. Trimming took off 5 bases at V and 5 bases at J, with 9 bases between the two ends. CDR1 and CDR2 (germline): MNHEY, SVGEGT. The CDR3 contains 12 residues. The DNA for the CDR3 is TGTGCCAGCAGTCGACCGACTACTGAAGCTTTCTTT. Encoded protein: CASSRPTTEAFF.

The J gene is TRBJ2-2, the V gene TRBV3-1 (or the pseudogene TRBV3-2); 14 bases line up with TRBD2. CDR3 length equals 16 residues. Unmatched junction bases numbered 2, after V lost 3 bases and J lost 5 bases. The germline V gene has CDR1 LGHDT and CDR2 YNNKEL (reference sequence). As DNA, the CDR3 is TGTGCCAGCAGCCATTGGACTAGCGGGGGGACCGGGGAGCTGTTTTTT. Protein sequence: CASSHWTSGGTGELFF.

The count of this clone is one. The chain joins TRBV18 to TRBJ2-1; a possible D gene is TRBD2 (5 bases). The CDR3 has 13 amino acids. Per the germline V gene, CDR1 is KGHSH and CDR2 is LQKENI. Trimming took 4 bases from V and 8 from J, leaving 12 bases between them. The CDR3 loop is CASSQTGSHEQFF. DNA for the CDR3: TGTGCCAGCTCACAAACGGGATCTCATGAGCAGTTCTTC.

This rearrangement joins TRBV7-9 to TRBJ1-1; 7 bases match TRBD1. Per germline, CDR1 SEHNR and CDR2 FQNEAQ (reference sequence). The CDR3 totals 13 residues. Germline trimming cut 4 bases from V and 7 bases from J; bases unmatched to any gene: 6. CDR3 in DNA: TGTGCCAGCAGCTCATACCGGACAGGTGAAGCTTTCTTT. Protein: CASSSYRTGEAFF.

The chain combines TRBV28 with TRBJ2-4, with a weak D call TRBD1 (6 bases). With 8 bases removed from V and 9 bases from J, the gap between germline ends came to 23 bases. CDR3 size: 15 residues. Germline CDR1 MDHEN, CDR2 SYDVKM. Here the CDR3 reads CASHSVSGAQGIQYF. CDR3 coding DNA: TGTGCCAGCCACTCCGTCTCAGGGGCCCAGGGCATTCAGTACTTC.

This chain joins TRBV7-2 and TRBJ2-1; 8 nucleotides agree with TRBD2. CDR3 length equals 16 residues. J lost 7 bases, V lost 5 bases, and 13 bases had no gene match. Per the germline V gene, CDR1 is SGHTA and CDR2 is FQGNSA. CDR3 residues: CASSASGIAGNNEQFF. The CDR3 DNA follows: TGTGCCAGCAGCGCCTCTGGAATAGCGGGAAATAATGAGCAGTTCTTC.

The chain employs TRBV5-1 and TRBJ2-7, with D possibly TRBD1 on 6 matching bases. The CDR3 consists of 15 residues. Germline loops: CDR1 SGHRS, CDR2 YFSETQ. V was pared by 4 bases and J by 0 bases, with 14 bases between. CDR3 sequence reads: CASSRGQTSSYEQYF. CDR3 DNA sequence: TGCGCCAGCAGCCGTGGACAGACCAGCTCCTACGAGCAGTACTTC.

The chain links TRBV5-5 to TRBJ2-2; 8 positions match TRBD2. Germline CDR1 is SGHKS and CDR2 is YYEKEE (reference sequence). Trimming took 4 bases from V and 3 from J; bases not matched to a gene: 8. This CDR3 has 16 residues. The CDR3 DNA reads as TGTGCCAGCAGCCCTCGGGAGGGCCTTTACACCGGGGAGCTGTTTTTT. This codes for CASSPREGLYTGELFF.

The rearrangement links TRBV7-6 to TRBJ2-1; 8 nucleotides align to TRBD2. Trimming removed 6 bases from V and 2 bases from J; junction bases left unmatched: 6. The germline CDR1 and CDR2 sequences are SGHVS and FNYEAQ. The CDR3 length is 15 residues. CDR3 region: CASSPSGSPYNEQFF. DNA for the CDR3: TGTGCCAGCAGTCCAAGCGGGAGCCCCTACAATGAGCAGTTCTTC.